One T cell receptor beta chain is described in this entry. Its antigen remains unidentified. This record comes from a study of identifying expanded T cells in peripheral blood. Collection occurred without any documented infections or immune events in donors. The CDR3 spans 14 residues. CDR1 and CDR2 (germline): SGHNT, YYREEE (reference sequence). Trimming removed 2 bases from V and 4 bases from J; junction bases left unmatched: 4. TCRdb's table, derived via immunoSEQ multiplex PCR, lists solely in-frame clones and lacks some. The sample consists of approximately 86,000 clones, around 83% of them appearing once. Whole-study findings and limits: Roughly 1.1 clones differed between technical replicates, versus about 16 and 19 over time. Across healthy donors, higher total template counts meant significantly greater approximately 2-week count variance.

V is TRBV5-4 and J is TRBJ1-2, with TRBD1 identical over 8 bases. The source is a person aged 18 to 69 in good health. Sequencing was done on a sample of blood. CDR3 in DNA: TGTGCCAGCAGCTTAGCCGGGACAGGCTATGGCTACACCTTC. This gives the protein CASSLAGTGYGYTF.